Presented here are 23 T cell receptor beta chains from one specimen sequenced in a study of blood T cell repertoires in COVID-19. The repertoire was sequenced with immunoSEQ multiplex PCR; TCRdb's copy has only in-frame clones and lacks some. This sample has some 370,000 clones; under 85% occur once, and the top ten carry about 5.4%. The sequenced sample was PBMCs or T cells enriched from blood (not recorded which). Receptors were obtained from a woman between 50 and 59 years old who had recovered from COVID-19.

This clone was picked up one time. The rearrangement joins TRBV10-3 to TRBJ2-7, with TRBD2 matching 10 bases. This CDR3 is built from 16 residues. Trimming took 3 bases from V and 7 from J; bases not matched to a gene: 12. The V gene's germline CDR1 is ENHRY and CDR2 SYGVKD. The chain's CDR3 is CAISDGNLAGVGEQYF. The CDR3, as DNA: TGTGCCATCAGTGATGGTAACCTAGCGGGAGTAGGGGAGCAGTACTTC.

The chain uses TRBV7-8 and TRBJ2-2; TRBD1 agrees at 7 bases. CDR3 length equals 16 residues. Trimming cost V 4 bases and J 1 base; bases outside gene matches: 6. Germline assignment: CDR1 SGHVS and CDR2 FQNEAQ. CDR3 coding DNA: TGTGCCAGCAGCTCAGGACAGGAGAGGAACACCGGGGAGCTGTTTTTT. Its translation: CASSSGQERNTGELFF. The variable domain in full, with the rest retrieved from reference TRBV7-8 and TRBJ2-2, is GAGVSQSPRYKVAKRGQDVALRCDPISGHVSLFWYQQALGQGPEFLTYFQNEAQLDKSGLPSDRFFAERPEGSVSTLKIQRTQQEDSAVYLCASSSGQERNTGELFFGEGSRLTVL.

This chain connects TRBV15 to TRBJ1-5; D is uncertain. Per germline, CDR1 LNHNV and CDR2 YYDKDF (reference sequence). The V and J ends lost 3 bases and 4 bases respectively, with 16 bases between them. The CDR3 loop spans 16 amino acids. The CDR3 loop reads CATSRDPGAGNQPQHF. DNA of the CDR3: TGTGCCACCAGCAGGGATCCAGGTGCTGGGAATCAGCCCCAGCATTTT.

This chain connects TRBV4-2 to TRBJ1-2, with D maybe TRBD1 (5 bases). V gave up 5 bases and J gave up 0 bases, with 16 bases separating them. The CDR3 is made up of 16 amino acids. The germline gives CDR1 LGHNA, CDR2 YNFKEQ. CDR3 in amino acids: CASSSRGGEANYGYTF. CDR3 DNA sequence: TGTGCCAGCAGCAGCCGAGGAGGGGAAGCTAACTATGGCTACACCTTC.

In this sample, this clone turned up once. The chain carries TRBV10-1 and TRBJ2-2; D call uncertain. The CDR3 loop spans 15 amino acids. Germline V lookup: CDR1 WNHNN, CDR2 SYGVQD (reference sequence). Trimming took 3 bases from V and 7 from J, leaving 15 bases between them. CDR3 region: CASSELYPHGGELFF. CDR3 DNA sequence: TGCGCCAGCAGTGAATTATACCCTCACGGCGGGGAGCTGTTTTTT.

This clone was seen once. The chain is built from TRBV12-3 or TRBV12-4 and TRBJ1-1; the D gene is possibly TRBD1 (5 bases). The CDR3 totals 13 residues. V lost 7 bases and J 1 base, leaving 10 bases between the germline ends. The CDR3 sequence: CASILTGNTEAFF. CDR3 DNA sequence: TGTGCCAGCATCCTTACAGGGAACACTGAAGCTTTCTTT.

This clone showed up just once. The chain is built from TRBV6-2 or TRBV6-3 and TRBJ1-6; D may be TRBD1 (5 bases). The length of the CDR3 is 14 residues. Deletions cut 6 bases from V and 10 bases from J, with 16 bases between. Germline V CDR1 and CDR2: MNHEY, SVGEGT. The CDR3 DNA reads TGTGCCAGCAGCGTCCAGGGAAATGTATCACCCCTCCACTTT. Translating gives CASSVQGNVSPLHF.

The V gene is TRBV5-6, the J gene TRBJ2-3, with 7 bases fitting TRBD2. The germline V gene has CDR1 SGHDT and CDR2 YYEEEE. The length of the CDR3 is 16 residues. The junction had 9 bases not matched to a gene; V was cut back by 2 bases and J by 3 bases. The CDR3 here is CASSFRLGGGTDTQYF. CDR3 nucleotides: TGTGCCAGCAGCTTCCGTCTGGGCGGGGGAACAGATACGCAGTATTTT.

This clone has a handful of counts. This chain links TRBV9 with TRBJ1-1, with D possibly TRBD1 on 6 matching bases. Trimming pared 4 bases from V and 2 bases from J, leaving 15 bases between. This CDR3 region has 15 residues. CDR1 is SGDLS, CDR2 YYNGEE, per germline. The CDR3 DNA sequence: TGTGCCAGCAGCCCCCGAGGCAGGGGAAACACTGAAGCTTTCTTT. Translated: CASSPRGRGNTEAFF.

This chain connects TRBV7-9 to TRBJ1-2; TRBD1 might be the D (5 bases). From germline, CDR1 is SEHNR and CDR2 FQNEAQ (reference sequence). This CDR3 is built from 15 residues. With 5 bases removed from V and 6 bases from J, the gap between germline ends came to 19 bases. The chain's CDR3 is CASSPGLPAGHGYTF. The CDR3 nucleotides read TGTGCCAGCAGCCCGGGACTCCCCGCTGGTCATGGCTACACCTTC.

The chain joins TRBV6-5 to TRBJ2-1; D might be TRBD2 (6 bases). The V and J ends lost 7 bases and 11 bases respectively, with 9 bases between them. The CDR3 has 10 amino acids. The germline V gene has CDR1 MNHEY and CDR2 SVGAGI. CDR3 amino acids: CASIGGKQFF. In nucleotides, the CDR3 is TGTGCCAGCATAGGAGGGAAGCAGTTCTTC.

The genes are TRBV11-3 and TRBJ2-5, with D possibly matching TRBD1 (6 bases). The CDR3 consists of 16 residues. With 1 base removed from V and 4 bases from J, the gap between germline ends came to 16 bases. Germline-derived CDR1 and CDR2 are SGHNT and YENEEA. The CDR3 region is CASSLGVERGRETQYF. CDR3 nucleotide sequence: TGTGCCAGCAGCTTAGGGGTCGAGAGGGGGAGAGAGACCCAGTACTTC. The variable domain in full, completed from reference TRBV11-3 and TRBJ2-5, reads EAGVVQSPRYKIIEKKQPVAFWCNPISGHNTLYWYLQNLGQGPELLIRYENEEAVDDSQLPKDRFSAERLKGVDSTLKIQPAELGDSAVYLCASSLGVERGRETQYFGPGTRLLVL.

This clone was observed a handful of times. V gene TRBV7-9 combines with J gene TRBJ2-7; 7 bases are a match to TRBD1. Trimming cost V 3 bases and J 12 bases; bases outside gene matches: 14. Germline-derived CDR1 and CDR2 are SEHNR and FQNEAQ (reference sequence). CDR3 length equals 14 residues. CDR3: CASSLSDTGVMPYF. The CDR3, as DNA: TGTGCCAGCAGCTTGAGCGATACAGGGGTCATGCCGTACTTC.

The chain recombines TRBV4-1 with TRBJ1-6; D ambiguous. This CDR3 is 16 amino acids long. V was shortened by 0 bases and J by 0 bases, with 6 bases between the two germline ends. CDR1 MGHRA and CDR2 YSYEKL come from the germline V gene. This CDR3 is CASSQDGSSYNSPLHF. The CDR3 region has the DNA TGCGCCAGCAGCCAAGACGGGAGCTCCTATAATTCACCCCTCCACTTT.

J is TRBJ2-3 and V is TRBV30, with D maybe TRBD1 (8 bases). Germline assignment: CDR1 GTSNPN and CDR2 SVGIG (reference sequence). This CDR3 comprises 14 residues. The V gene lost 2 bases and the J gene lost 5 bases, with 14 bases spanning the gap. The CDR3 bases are TGTGCCTGGAGTCTGGGGGGGACAGGAGATACGCAGTATTTT. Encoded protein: CAWSLGGTGDTQYF.

This chain's CDR3 is CASSFTPSTGNQPQHF. The CDR3 DNA reads TGTGCCAGCAGCTTTACCCCCTCTACGGGGAATCAGCCCCAGCATTTT. The chain recombines TRBV5-5 with TRBJ1-5; D remains unclear. Deletions cut 2 bases from V and 4 bases from J, with 16 bases between. Germline CDR1 is SGHKS and CDR2 is YYEKEE (reference sequence). CDR3 size: 16 residues.

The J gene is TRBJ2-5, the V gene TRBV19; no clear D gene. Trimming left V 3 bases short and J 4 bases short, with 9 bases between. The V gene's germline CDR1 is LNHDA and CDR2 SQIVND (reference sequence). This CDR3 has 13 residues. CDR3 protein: CASSIGILETQYF. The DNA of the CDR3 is TGTGCCAGTAGTATCGGTATCCTAGAGACCCAGTACTTC.

CDR3 in DNA: TGTGCCTGGAGTTTCCAAAACACTGAAGCTTTCTTT. Translating gives CAWSFQNTEAFF. V is TRBV30 and J is TRBJ1-1, with D unclear. The CDR3 consists of 12 residues. CDR1 and CDR2 from the germline V gene are GTSNPN and SVGIG (reference sequence). V gave up 2 bases and J gave up 2 bases, with 6 bases separating them.

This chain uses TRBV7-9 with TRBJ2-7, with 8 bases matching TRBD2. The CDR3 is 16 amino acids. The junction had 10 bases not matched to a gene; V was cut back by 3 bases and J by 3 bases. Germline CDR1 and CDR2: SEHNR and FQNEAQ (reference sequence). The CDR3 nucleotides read TGTGCCAGCAGCTTGGACGGGGGGGCCCGGTTCTACGAGCAGTACTTC. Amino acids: CASSLDGGARFYEQYF.

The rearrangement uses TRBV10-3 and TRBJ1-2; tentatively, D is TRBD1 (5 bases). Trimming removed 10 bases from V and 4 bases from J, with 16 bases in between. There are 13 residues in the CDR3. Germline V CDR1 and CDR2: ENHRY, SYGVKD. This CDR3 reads CATGGGLLYGYTF. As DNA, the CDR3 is TGTGCCACAGGCGGGGGACTGCTCTATGGCTACACCTTC.

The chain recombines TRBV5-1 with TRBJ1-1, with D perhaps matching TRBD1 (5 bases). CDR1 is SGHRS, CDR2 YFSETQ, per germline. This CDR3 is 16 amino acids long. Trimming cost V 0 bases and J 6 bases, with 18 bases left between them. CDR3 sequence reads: CASSLAQGGPGAEAFF. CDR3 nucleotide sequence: TGCGCCAGCAGCTTGGCGCAGGGAGGCCCCGGCGCTGAAGCTTTCTTT.

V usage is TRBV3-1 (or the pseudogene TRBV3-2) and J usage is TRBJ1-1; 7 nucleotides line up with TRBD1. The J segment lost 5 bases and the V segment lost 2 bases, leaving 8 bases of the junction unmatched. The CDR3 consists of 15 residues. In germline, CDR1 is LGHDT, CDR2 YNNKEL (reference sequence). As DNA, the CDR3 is TGTGCCAGCAGCCAAATCTCAGGGGGATGGACTGAAGCTTTCTTT. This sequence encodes CASSQISGGWTEAFF.

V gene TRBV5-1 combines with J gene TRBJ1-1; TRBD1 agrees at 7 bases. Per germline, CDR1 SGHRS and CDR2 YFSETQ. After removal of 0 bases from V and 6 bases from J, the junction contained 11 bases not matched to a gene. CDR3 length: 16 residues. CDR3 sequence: CASSLGVDRPASEAFF. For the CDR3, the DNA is TGCGCCAGCAGCTTGGGGGTGGACAGGCCAGCCTCTGAAGCTTTCTTT.